This T cell receptor (beta chain) was sequenced for a study of blood T cell repertoires in COVID-19. Methods used by the authors: Amplification of reference gene primers provided the estimated nucleated cell counts. Clones were read by immunoSEQ multiplex PCR, and TCRdb kept only the in-frame ones, dropping some. D and trimming come from the DNA, and the V and J calls and clone size come from that table. The sample holds 350,000 to 450,000 clones, approximately 89% seen once. Trimming removed 6 bases from V and 7 bases from J; junction bases left unmatched: 8. Germline V lookup: CDR1 SQVTM, CDR2 ANQGSEA. This CDR3 has 13 amino acids.

This sequence joins TRBV29-1 and TRBJ2-1; 8 bases are a match to TRBD1. The clonotype was recovered from a woman under 40 who had recovered from COVID-19. Sequenced input: PBMCs or T cells enriched from blood (not recorded which). CDR3 sequence: CSVLGTGPNEQFF. CDR3 nucleotides: TGCAGCGTATTAGGGACAGGCCCTAATGAGCAGTTCTTC.